What follows is one T cell receptor (beta chain) and its context. The data belong to a study of T cell changes during pregnancy in multiple sclerosis. Per the germline V gene, CDR1 is SGDLS and CDR2 is YYNGEE. There are 14 residues in the CDR3. The germline V and J ends were trimmed by 4 bases and 2 bases, with 13 bases remaining between them. Libraries were prepared by immunoSEQ multiplex PCR; TCRdb keeps only in-frame clonotypes and omits some of them. The sample consists of roughly 120,000 clones, roughly 92% of them appearing once. The chain recombines TRBV9 with TRBJ2-7; tentative D call: TRBD2 (6 bases). Material: peripheral blood, obtained before pregnancy. This clonotype was obtained from a female donor with multiple sclerosis, enrolled in a pregnancy study. The CDR3 loop is CASSSRGEAYEQYF. Here the CDR3 DNA reads TGTGCCAGCAGCTCCCGTGGGGAGGCCTACGAGCAGTACTTC.